The present T cell receptor beta chain was sequenced within a study of cytomegalovirus exposure and HLA in healthy donors. Study-level results: Within the data, a cluster of highly shared sequence variants was likely a sequencing artifact.

Germline lookup yields CDR1 LNHNV and CDR2 YYDKDF (reference sequence). The V end was cut by 4 bases, the J end by 8 bases, with 20 bases between. The CDR3 sequence is 15 residues long. This clone was seen a handful of times. Its matching antigen is unknown. The study ran its PCR with 60 Vbeta and 13 Jbeta primers. Clones were read by immunoSEQ multiplex PCR, and TCRdb kept only the in-frame ones, dropping some. There are 150,000 to 200,000 clones in the sample; over 70% occur only once, and over 3% lies in the top ten. The chain links TRBV15 to TRBJ1-2, with a weak D call TRBD1 (6 bases). What was sequenced was PBMCs. The receptor was isolated from a male donor in good health and CMV-seronegative. Here the CDR3 DNA reads TGTGCCACCAGCATCCCAGAGGCAGGGGCACAGGGCTACACCTTC. Its protein product is CATSIPEAGAQGYTF.